This T cell receptor (beta chain) emerged from a study of T-cell reconstitution after alpha-beta-depleted transplantation in children. V was trimmed by 1 base and J by 0 bases, leaving 16 bases between them. This CDR3 is 18 amino acids long. Germline lookup yields CDR1 MDHEN and CDR2 SYDVKM. Unique molecular identifiers were incorporated when the TCRbeta library was constructed. Each CDR3 protein gets one entry after TCRdb re-called the PCR reads with MiXCR. The sample lists about 540,000 distinct CDR3 sequences, around 19% occurring once. The starting material was PBMCs from the stem cell graft donor, obtained from the stem cell graft. The J gene is TRBJ1-3, the V gene TRBV28; D may be TRBD1 (5 bases). The sequence was obtained from a human donor who donated a stem cell graft to a child with acute lymphoblastic leukemia. This CDR3 reads CASSLSYGRQLSGNTIYF. CDR3 nucleotide sequence: TGTGCCAGCAGTTTATCTTACGGTCGACAGCTCTCTGGAAACACCATATATTTT.